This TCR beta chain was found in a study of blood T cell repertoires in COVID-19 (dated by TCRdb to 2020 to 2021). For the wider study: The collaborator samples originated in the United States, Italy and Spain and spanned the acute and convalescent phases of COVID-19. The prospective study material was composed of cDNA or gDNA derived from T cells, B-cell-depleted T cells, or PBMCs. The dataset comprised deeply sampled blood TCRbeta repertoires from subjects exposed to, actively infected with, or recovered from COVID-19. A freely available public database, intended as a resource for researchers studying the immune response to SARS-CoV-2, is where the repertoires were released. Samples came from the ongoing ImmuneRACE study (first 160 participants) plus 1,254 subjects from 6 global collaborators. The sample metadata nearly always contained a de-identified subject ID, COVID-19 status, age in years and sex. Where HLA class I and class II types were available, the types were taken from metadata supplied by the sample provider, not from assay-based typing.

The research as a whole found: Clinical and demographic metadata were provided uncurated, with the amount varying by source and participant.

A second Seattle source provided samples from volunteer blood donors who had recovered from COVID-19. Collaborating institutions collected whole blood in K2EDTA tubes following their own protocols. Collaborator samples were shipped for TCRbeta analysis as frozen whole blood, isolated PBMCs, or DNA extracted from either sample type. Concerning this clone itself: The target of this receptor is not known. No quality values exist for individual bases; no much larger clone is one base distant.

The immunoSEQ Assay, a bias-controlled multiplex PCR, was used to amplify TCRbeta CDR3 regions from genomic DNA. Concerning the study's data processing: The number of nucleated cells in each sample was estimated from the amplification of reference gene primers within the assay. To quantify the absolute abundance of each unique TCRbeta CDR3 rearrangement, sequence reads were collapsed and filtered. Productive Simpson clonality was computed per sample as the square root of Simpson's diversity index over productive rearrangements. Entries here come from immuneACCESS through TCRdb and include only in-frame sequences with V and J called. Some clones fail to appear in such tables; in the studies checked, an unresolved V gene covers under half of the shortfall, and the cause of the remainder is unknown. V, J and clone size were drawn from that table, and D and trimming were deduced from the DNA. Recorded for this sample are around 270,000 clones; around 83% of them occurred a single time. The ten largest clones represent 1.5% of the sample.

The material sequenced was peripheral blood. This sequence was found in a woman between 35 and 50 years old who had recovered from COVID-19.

The nucleotides are TGCGCCAGCAGCCCGGACAGCCGGGATCAGCCCCAGCATTTT. Translation gives CASSPDSRDQPQHF. The chain links TRBV5-1 with TRBJ1-5, with a tentative D gene TRBD1 over 6 matching bases. CDR1 is given as SGHRS and CDR2 as YFSETQ, both from the germline V gene. Relative to germline, V is 4 bases shorter and J is 5 bases shorter, with 13 bases between their ends. Its CDR3 holds 14 amino acids, cysteine through phenylalanine. Only CDR3 DNA remains: 42 bases, in frame from the first base.